This T cell receptor (beta chain) emerged from a study of cytomegalovirus exposure and HLA in healthy donors. In the study overall: The Caucasian-associated ancestry cluster held over 80% of roughly 400 genotyped donors.

The PCR made use of 60 Vbeta and 13 Jbeta primers. TCRdb keeps only in-frame clones here, not all; method: immunoSEQ multiplex PCR. The sample includes 130,000 to 150,000 clones, 60% to 80% of them seen just once. Trimming at V came to 8 bases and at J to 2 bases, leaving 8 bases not matched to a gene. The CDR3 runs 14 residues. Germline CDR1 is GTSNPN and CDR2 is SVGIG (reference sequence). The TCR comes from a male donor in good health and CMV-seronegative. The sequencing input was PBMCs. V is TRBV30 and J is TRBJ2-7; 11 nucleotides line up with TRBD1. The CDR3 loop is CALLGQGVPYEQYF. Written as DNA, the CDR3 is TGTGCCCTCTTGGGACAGGGGGTCCCCTACGAGCAGTACTTC.